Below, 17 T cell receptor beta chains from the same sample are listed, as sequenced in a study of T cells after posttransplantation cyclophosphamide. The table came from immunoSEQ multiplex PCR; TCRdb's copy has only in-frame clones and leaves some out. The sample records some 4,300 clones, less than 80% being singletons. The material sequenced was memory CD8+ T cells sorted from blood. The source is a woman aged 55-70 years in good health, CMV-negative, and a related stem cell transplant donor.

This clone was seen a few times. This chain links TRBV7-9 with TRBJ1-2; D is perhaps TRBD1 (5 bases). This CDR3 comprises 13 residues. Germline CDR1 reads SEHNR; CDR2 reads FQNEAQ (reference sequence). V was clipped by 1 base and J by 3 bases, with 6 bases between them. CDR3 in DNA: TGTGCCAGCAGCTTAGAAGGGGACTATGGCTACACCTTC. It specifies CASSLEGDYGYTF.

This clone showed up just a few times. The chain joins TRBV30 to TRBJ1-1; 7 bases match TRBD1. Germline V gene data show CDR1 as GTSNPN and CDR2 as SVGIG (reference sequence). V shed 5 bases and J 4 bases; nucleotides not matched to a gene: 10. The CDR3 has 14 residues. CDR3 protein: CAWDRVTGRTEAFF. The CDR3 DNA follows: TGTGCCTGGGATCGGGTGACAGGGCGCACTGAAGCTTTCTTT.

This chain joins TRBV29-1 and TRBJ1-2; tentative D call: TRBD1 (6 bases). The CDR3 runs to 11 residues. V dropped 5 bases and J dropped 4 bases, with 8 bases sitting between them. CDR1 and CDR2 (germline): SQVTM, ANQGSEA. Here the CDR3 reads CSVPTGYGYTF. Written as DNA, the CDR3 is TGCAGCGTTCCGACAGGCTATGGCTACACCTTC.

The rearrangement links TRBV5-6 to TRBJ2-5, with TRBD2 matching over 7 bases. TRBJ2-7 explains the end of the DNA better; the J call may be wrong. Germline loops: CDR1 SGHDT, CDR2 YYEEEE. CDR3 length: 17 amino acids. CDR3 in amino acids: CARVSRGLAADSYEQYF. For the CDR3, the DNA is TGTGCCAGGGTTTCAAGGGGCCTAGCGGCGGACTCCTACGAGCAGTACTTC.

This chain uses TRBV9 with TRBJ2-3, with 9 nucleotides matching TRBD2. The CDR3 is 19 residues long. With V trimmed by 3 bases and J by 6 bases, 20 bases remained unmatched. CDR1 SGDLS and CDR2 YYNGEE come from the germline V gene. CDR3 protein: CASSARGAGGPAFSDTQYF. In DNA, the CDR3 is TGTGCCAGCAGCGCGAGGGGAGCGGGGGGACCGGCTTTTTCGGATACGCAGTATTTT.

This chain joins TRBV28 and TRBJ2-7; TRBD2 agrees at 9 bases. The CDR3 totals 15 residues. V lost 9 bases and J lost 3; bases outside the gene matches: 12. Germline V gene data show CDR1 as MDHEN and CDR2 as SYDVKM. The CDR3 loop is CASNSGGGADYEQYF. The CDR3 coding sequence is TGTGCCAGTAACTCGGGCGGGGGGGCCGACTACGAGCAGTACTTC.

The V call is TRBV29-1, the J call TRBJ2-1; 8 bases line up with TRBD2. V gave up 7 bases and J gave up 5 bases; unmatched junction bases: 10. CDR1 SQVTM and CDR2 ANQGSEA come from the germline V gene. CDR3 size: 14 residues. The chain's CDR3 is CSGGLAGFNNEQFF. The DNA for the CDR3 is TGCAGCGGTGGATTAGCGGGATTCAACAATGAGCAGTTCTTC.

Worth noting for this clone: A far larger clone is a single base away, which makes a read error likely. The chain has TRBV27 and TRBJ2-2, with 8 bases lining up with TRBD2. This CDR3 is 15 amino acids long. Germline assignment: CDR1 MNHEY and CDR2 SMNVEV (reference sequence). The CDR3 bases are TGTGCCAGCAGTTTTGGCGGGACTAGATCTGGGGAGCAGTTTTTT. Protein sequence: CASSFGGTRSGEQFF.

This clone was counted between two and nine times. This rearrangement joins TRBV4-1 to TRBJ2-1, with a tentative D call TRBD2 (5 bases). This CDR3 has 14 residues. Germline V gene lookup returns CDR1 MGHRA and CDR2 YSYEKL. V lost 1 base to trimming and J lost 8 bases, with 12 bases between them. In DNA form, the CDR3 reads TGCGCCAGCAGCCAAGGTTTGCGGGCGGATGAGCAGTTCTTC. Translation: CASSQGLRADEQFF.

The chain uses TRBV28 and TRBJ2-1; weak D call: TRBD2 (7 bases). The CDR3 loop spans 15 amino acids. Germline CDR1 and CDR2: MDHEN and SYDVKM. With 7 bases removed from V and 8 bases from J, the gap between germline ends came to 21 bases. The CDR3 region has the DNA TGTGCCAGCACCCCTGTTAGGGGGGGCCTCGATGAGCAGTTCTTC. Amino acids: CASTPVRGGLDEQFF.

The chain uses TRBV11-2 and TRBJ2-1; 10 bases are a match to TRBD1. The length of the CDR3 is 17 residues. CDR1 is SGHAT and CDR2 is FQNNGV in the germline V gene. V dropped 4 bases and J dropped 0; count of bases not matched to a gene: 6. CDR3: CASSSYRTGGSYNEQFF. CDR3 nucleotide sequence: TGTGCCAGCAGCTCTTATAGGACAGGGGGCTCCTACAATGAGCAGTTCTTC.

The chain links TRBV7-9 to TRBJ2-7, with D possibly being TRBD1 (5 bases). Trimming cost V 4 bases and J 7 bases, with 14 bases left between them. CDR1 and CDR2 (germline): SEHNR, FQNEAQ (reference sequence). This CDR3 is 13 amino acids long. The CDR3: CASSWGEVREQYF. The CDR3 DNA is TGTGCCAGCAGCTGGGGCGAGGTTCGAGAGCAGTACTTC.

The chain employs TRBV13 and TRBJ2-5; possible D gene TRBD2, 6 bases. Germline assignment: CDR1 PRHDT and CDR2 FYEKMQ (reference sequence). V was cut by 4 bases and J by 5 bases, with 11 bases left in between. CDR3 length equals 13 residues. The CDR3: CASSSWEEETQYF. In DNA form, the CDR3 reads TGTGCCAGCAGCTCGTGGGAGGAGGAGACCCAGTACTTC.

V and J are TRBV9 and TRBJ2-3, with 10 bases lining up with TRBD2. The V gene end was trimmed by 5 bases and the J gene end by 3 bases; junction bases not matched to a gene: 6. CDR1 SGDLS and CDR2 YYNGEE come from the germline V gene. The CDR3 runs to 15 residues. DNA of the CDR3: TGTGCCAGCAGTCGTACTAGCGGGGAAACAGATACGCAGTATTTT. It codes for CASSRTSGETDTQYF.

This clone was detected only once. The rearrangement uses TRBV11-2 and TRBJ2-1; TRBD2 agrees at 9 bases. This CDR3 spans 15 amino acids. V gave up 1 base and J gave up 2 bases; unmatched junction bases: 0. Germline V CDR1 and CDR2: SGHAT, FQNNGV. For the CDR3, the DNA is TGTGCCAGCAGCTTAGGGACTAGCGCCTACAATGAGCAGTTCTTC. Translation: CASSLGTSAYNEQFF.

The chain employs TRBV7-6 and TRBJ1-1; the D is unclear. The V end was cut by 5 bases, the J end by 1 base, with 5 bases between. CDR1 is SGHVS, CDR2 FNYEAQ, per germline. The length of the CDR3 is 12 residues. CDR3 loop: CASSAQNTEAFF. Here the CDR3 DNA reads TGTGCCAGCAGCGCACAGAACACTGAAGCTTTCTTT.

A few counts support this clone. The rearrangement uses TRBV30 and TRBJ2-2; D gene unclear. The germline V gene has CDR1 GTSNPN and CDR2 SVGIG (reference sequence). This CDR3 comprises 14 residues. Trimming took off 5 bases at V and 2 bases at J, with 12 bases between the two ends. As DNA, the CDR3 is TGTGCCTGGGGCCCCCTAGGAAACACCGGGGAGCTGTTTTTT. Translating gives CAWGPLGNTGELFF.